This TCR beta chain was captured by sequencing in a study of T-cell memory formation after mild COVID-19. Comment on this clonotype: Its antigen is still unknown.

V lost 5 bases and J lost 4; bases outside the gene matches: 11. The CDR3 runs 16 residues. Per germline, CDR1 SGDLS and CDR2 YYNGEE. TCRdb analysed the 5' RACE reads with MiXCR anew, one entry per CDR3 protein. The sample shows under 550,000 distinct CDR3 sequences, approximately 19% of them seen only once. General observations from the study: Among clones peaking at day 37 in the second wave, SARS-CoV-2 specificity remained unconfirmed. Pre-infection memory held some responding clones, suggesting pre-existing cross-reactive T cells responded. Researchers report contracting CD4+ clones mostly in CM and EM, with CD8+ clones in EMRA.

Sequenced material: PBMCs or a T cell subset sorted from them (not recorded which). The chain employs TRBV9 and TRBJ2-1; TRBD2 agrees at 8 bases. This sequence was found in a man aged 18 to 35 who had mild COVID-19 (a few samples of this study predate the infection). Cell type and time point are not known. In DNA form, the CDR3 reads TGTGCCAGCAGTCCATTACCCGGCGGGGGGTACAATGAGCAGTTCTTC. As protein: CASSPLPGGGYNEQFF.